This T cell receptor beta chain was sequenced in a study of blood T cells in healthy people across ages. Each donor gave approximately 9.5 milliliters of peripheral blood. A J-beta primer mix and a sample-barcoded 5' primer were used in a second PCR of roughly 7 to 12 cycles. A template-switch adaptor containing 12 random nucleotides labeled each cDNA molecule. MiXCR, applied by TCRdb to the 5' RACE reads, yields one record per CDR3 protein. This table holds some 1.7 million distinct CDR3 sequences, 28% found once. As concerns this clonotype: Its target is not known.

Findings and limits, study-wide: Observed TCR beta diversity per million T cells went down as age went up. This fall followed a roughly linear course with age.

CDR1 is MNHEY, CDR2 SMNVEV, per germline (reference sequence). V was shortened by 8 bases and J by 8 bases, with 16 bases between the two germline ends. The CDR3 has 13 amino acids. This sequence was found in a woman in her 30s in good health. The rearrangement joins TRBV27 to TRBJ2-1; D is perhaps TRBD2 (6 bases). The sequencing input was blood. CDR3 DNA sequence: TGTGCCAGCGGCATAAGCGGAGGGGATGAGCAGTTCTTC. This sequence encodes CASGISGGDEQFF.